The clone carrying this T cell receptor beta chain was seen once. Its target is not known. Germline V gene lookup returns CDR1 MNHNY and CDR2 SVGAGI (reference sequence). V shed 6 bases, J shed 0 bases, and the junction held 3 bases outside the gene matches. The CDR3 spans 16 residues. This sample was included in a study of siplizumab effects on memory and regulatory T cells. Study-level points and caveats: Memory cells seemed less diverse than naive T cells, which seemed major alloresponse contributors. Roughly 80-96% of proliferating CD4+ or CD8+ clones lacked a naive or memory phenotype that could be assigned.

Clones were read by immunoSEQ multiplex PCR, and TCRdb kept only the in-frame ones, dropping some. The top ten hold 0.025% to 0.035% of the sample, which has over 85,000 clones, around 95% seen once. This sequence joins TRBV6-6 and TRBJ2-3; 13 bases agree with TRBD2. This clonotype originated in a human donor in good health. Source material: naive CD4+ T cells sorted from blood. This CDR3 reads CASSGLAGVSTDTQYF. The CDR3 nucleotides are TGTGCCAGCAGCGGACTAGCGGGGGTTAGCACAGATACGCAGTATTTT.